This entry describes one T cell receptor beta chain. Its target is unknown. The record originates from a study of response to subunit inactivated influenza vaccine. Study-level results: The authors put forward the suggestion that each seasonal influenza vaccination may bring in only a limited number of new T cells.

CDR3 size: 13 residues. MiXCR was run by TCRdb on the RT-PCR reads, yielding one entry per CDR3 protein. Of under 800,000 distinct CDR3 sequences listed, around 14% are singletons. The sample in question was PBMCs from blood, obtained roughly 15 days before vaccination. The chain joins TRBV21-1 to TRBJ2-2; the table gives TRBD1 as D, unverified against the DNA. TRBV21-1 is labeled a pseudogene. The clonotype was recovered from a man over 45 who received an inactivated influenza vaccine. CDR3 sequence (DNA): TGTGCCAGCAGCATGACAGGGACCGGGGAGCTGTTTTTT. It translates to CASSMTGTGELFF.